One sample yielded the 9 T cell receptor beta chains listed below, sequenced in a study of T cell clonality in common variable immunodeficiency. Measured with immunoSEQ multiplex PCR; TCRdb has only the in-frame clones, and not every one. The repertoire consists of some 52,000 clones, none detected only once. The sequenced sample consisted of peripheral blood mononuclear cells. These receptors all stem from a person between 18 and 75 years old in good health.

At least ten counts were recorded for this clone. The read falls 3 residues short of the CDR3 end, and the missing part is taken from the germline J gene. The chain carries TRBV20-1 and TRBJ2-2; D is possibly TRBD2 (6 bases). This CDR3 contains 18 residues. Deletions cut 0 bases from V and 1 base from J, with 18 bases between. CDR1 DFQATT and CDR2 SNEGSKA come from the germline V gene (reference sequence). This CDR3 is CSARDRSGGAMNTGELFF. CDR3 DNA, as far as it was read: TGCAGTGCTAGAGATAGGTCTGGAGGGGCTATGAACACCGGGGAG.

The table lists this clone with a few counts. The read ends 3 residues before the CDR3 terminus; that terminus is restored from the germline J gene. The chain joins TRBV19 to TRBJ2-7; D uncertain. Deletions cut 1 base from V and 2 bases from J, with 9 bases between. The CDR3 is made up of 14 amino acids. CDR1 is LNHDA and CDR2 is SQIVND in the germline V gene (reference sequence). The DNA read from the CDR3 is TGTGCCAGTAGTATAGGATTGGCCCCCTACGAG. It encodes CASSIGLAPYE. The entire CDR3 protein is CASSIGLAPYEQYF.

This clone was observed at least ten times. Sequencing ends 3 residues short of the CDR3 end; the germline J gene provides the rest. V and J are TRBV30 and TRBJ1-1; D unresolved. The CDR3 is 12 residues long. V dropped 3 bases and J dropped 6 bases, with 11 bases sitting between them. Germline CDR1 GTSNPN, CDR2 SVGIG (reference sequence). Partial CDR3 DNA: TGTGCCTGGAGCCCCGGAGCGCCTGAA. Its translation is CAWSPGAPE. The CDR3 in its entirety is CAWSPGAPEAFF.

This clone has only a few counts. A junction end diverges from the germline sequence, so it may reflect a read error. From the germline J gene comes the end of the CDR3, since the read stops 3 residues before it. In the same sample, other DNA sequences code for this CDR3. The chain links TRBV19 to TRBJ1-2, with TRBD1 as a possible D gene (6 bases). This CDR3 has 16 residues. Germline CDR1 reads LNHDA; CDR2 reads SQIVND (reference sequence). The CDR3 spells CASSINRETTYYGYTF. The sequenced CDR3 bases are TGCGCCAGTAGTATAAACAGGGAGACTACCTACTATGGC.

This clone was found many times. The read falls 3 residues short of the CDR3 end, and the missing part is taken from the germline J gene. The chain is built from TRBV6-1 and TRBJ1-4; D is undetermined. From germline, CDR1 is MNHNS and CDR2 SASEGT. The V and J ends lost 4 bases and 5 bases respectively, with 11 bases between them. The CDR3 runs 14 residues. The CDR3 sequence is CASSVGNPNEKLFF. The CDR3 DNA, read in part, is TGTGCCAGCAGTGTTGGCAACCCGAATGAAAAA.

This clone occurred many times. Sequencing ends 3 residues short of the CDR3 end; the germline J gene provides the rest. The chain combines TRBV4-1 with TRBJ2-7, with a possible D match to TRBD1 (5 bases). Germline V CDR1 and CDR2: MGHRA, YSYEKL. This CDR3 comprises 13 residues. Trimming took 4 bases from V and 6 from J, leaving 13 bases between them. The DNA read from the CDR3 is TGCGCCAGCAGCCCGGTGGGGCTAAGCGAG. Its protein product is CASSPVGLSE. The CDR3 as a whole reads CASSPVGLSEQYF.

This clone came up many times. The DNA ends 3 residues before the CDR3 does, and the rest of the CDR3 is filled in from the germline J gene. The chain combines TRBV2 with TRBJ2-3; 8 bases are a match to TRBD2. Germline loops: CDR1 SNHLY, CDR2 FYNNEI. This CDR3 comprises 16 residues. V lost 2 bases and J lost 6; bases outside the gene matches: 10. CDR3 DNA, as far as it was read: TGTGCCAGCAGTGAAATGACAGCGGGAGCCCCGGATACG. This codes for CASSEMTAGAPDT. Given in full, the CDR3 is CASSEMTAGAPDTQYF.

This clone was seen at least ten times. The CDR3 extends 3 residues past the end of the read, so its final part is completed from the germline J gene. V is TRBV2 and J is TRBJ2-1, with D possibly TRBD2 on 6 matching bases. Trimming took off 8 bases at V and 0 bases at J, with 14 bases between the two ends. CDR3 length: 15 amino acids. The germline V gene encodes CDR1 SNHLY and CDR2 FYNNEI. CDR3 amino acids: CASSGVADSYNEQFF. The covered CDR3 bases are TGTGCCAGCTCGGGGGTAGCGGACTCCTACAATGAG.

The table lists this clone with many counts. The read finishes 3 residues shy of the CDR3 end, and the germline J gene is used to complete it. This sequence joins TRBV19 and TRBJ1-2; 9 bases line up with TRBD1. J was trimmed by 4 bases and V by 6 bases; bases with no gene match: 9. In germline, CDR1 is LNHDA, CDR2 SQIVND (reference sequence). This CDR3 contains 15 residues. This CDR3 reads CASSSKGTGFYGYTF. Partial CDR3 DNA: TGTGCCAGTAGCTCAAAGGGGACAGGGTTCTATGGC.